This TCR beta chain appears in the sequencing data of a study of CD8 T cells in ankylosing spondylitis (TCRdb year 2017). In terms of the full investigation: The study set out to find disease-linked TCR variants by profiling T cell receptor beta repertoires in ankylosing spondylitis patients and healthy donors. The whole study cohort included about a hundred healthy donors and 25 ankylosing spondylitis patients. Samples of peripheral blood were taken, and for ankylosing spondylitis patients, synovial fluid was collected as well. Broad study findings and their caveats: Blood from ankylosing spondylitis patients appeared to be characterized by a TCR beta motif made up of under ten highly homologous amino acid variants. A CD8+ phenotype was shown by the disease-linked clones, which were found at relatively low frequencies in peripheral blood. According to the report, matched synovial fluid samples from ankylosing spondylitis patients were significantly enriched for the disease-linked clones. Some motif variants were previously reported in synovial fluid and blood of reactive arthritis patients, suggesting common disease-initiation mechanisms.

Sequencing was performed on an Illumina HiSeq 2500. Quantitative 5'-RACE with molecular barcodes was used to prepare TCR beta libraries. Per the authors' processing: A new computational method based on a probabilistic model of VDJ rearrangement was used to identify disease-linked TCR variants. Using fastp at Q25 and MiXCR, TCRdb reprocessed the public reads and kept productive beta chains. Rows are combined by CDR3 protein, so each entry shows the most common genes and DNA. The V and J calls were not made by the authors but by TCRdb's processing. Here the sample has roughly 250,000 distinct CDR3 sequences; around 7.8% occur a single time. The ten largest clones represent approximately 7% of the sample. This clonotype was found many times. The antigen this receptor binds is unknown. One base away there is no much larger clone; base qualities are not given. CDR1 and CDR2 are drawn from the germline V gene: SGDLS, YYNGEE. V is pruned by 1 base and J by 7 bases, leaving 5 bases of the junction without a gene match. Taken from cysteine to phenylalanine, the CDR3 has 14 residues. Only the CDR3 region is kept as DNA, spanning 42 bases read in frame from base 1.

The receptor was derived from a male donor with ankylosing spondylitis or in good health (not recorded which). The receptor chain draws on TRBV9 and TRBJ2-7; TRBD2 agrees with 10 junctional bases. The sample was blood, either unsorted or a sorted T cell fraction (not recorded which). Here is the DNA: TGTGCCAGCAGCGTATCGGGACTAGCGTATGAGCAGTACTTC. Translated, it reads CASSVSGLAYEQYF.